The next 20 T cell receptor beta chains were all read from a single sample in a study of blood T cell repertoires in COVID-19. Profiling relied on immunoSEQ multiplex PCR, and the TCRdb table lists in-frame clones only, not all of them. The sample lists about 280,000 clones; roughly 85% were seen once. Sample: peripheral blood. Receptors originate from a human donor in a cohort sampled during active COVID-19.

The chain combines TRBV2 with TRBJ1-2, with D maybe TRBD1 (6 bases). From germline, CDR1 is SNHLY and CDR2 FYNNEI. V was cut by 5 bases and J by 6 bases, with 13 bases left in between. The CDR3 totals 13 residues. The chain's CDR3 is CASSYQGWDGYTF. In DNA, the CDR3 is TGTGCCAGCAGTTATCAGGGGTGGGATGGCTACACCTTC.

This chain connects TRBV5-3 to TRBJ2-3; unclear D gene. TRBV5-3 is given ORF status, its function remaining uncertain. The germline V and J ends were trimmed by 1 base and 4 bases, with 13 bases remaining between them. This CDR3 region has 15 residues. The CDR3 DNA is TGTGCCAGAAGCTTGCCAGGCTTACCCCCAGATACGCAGTATTTT. Translating it yields CARSLPGLPPDTQYF.

The chain joins TRBV2 to TRBJ2-5; 13 nucleotides agree with TRBD2. In germline, CDR1 is SNHLY, CDR2 FYNNEI. After removal of 3 bases from V and 9 bases from J, the junction contained 4 bases not matched to a gene. The CDR3 has 14 residues. The CDR3 DNA reads TGTGCCAGCAGTGATGGACTAGCGGGAGTGGCCCAGTACTTC. Its protein is CASSDGLAGVAQYF.

This clone has a handful of counts. The V call is TRBV28, the J call TRBJ1-2; the D gene is possibly TRBD1 (5 bases). The CDR3 is 14 amino acids. V was clipped by 6 bases and J by 6 bases, with 17 bases between them. Looked up from germline, CDR1 is MDHEN and CDR2 is SYDVKM. The CDR3 loop is CASRSRVFSDGYTF. In nucleotides, the CDR3 is TGTGCCAGCAGGTCCAGGGTTTTCAGCGATGGCTACACCTTC.

This clone showed up just once. The chain uses TRBV12-3 or TRBV12-4 and TRBJ2-1; D ambiguous. V lost 2 bases and J 5 bases, leaving 7 bases between the germline ends. The CDR3 consists of 13 residues. CDR3 residues: CASSLFSDNEQFF. The CDR3 bases are TGTGCCAGCAGTTTATTCTCGGACAATGAGCAGTTCTTC.

CDR3 region: CASSLTRGTTEAFF. CDR3 nucleotides: TGTGCCAGTAGCCTAACGAGGGGGACCACTGAAGCTTTCTTT. This rearrangement joins TRBV19 to TRBJ1-1; possible D gene TRBD1, 6 bases. Germline V gives CDR1 LNHDA, CDR2 SQIVND (reference sequence). Trimming removed 6 bases from V and 4 bases from J, with 15 bases in between. The CDR3 covers 14 residues.

In this sample, this clone turned up once. The chain couples TRBV18 to TRBJ2-3; 11 nucleotides align to TRBD2. The CDR3 is 16 residues long. Unmatched junction bases numbered 9, after V lost 5 bases and J lost 5 bases. The V gene's germline CDR1 is KGHSH and CDR2 LQKENI. Written as DNA, the CDR3 is TGTGCCAGCTCAATAGGGTTCGGGACTAGCGGAGATACGCAGTATTTT. It codes for CASSIGFGTSGDTQYF.

The chain joins TRBV9 to TRBJ1-6; D possibly corresponds to TRBD1 (5 bases). V was trimmed by 3 bases and J by 5 bases, leaving 12 bases between them. The CDR3 spans 15 residues. Looked up from germline, CDR1 is SGDLS and CDR2 is YYNGEE. The CDR3: CASSARLTDNSPLHF. Written as DNA, the CDR3 is TGTGCCAGCAGCGCGCGCCTGACAGATAATTCACCCCTCCACTTT.

V and J are TRBV2 and TRBJ2-7, with 9 nucleotides matching TRBD1. Germline V gives CDR1 SNHLY, CDR2 FYNNEI. With V trimmed by 7 bases and J by 2 bases, 9 bases remained unmatched. The CDR3 totals 15 residues. DNA for the CDR3: TGTGCCAGCACTCCGCGGGACAGGGTCACCTACGAGCAGTACTTC. Amino acids: CASTPRDRVTYEQYF.

V usage is TRBV9 and J usage is TRBJ1-1, with D unclear. The length of the CDR3 is 14 residues. The germline V gene encodes CDR1 SGDLS and CDR2 YYNGEE. V lost 0 bases and J lost 0, with 6 bases in between. This chain's CDR3 is CASSVVPVNTEAFF. The CDR3 DNA sequence: TGTGCCAGCAGCGTAGTCCCGGTGAACACTGAAGCTTTCTTT.

The chain recombines TRBV4-1 with TRBJ2-4; 7 nucleotides agree with TRBD2. The V and J ends lost 4 bases and 0 bases, in that order; junction bases with no gene match: 12. The CDR3 totals 18 residues. Germline loops: CDR1 MGHRA, CDR2 YSYEKL. The CDR3 reads CASSPDFAGVAAKNIQYF. The DNA for the CDR3 is TGCGCCAGCAGCCCGGATTTTGCGGGAGTGGCAGCCAAAAACATTCAGTACTTC.

This chain uses TRBV5-4 with TRBJ2-3, with a possible D match to TRBD1 (5 bases). This CDR3 region has 16 residues. Germline V gives CDR1 SGHNT, CDR2 YYREEE (reference sequence). V was trimmed by 4 bases and J by 4 bases, leaving 19 bases between them. The DNA for the CDR3 is TGTGCCAGCAGCGCCCCTTTGCAGGGTAGGGCAGATACGCAGTATTTT. Its protein is CASSAPLQGRADTQYF.

This clone was counted only a few times. The rearrangement joins TRBV27 to TRBJ2-7; TRBD1 matches at 7 bases. V was clipped by 5 bases and J by 5 bases; unmatched bases: 6. This CDR3 has 13 residues. CDR1 and CDR2 (germline): MNHEY, SMNVEV (reference sequence). The CDR3 DNA reads TGTGCCAGCAGTAAGACAGGGCCGAACGAGCAGTACTTC. Its protein is CASSKTGPNEQYF.

V usage is TRBV28 and J usage is TRBJ2-7; weak D call: TRBD1 (6 bases). V gave up 5 bases and J gave up 6 bases, with 32 bases separating them. Germline CDR1 is MDHEN and CDR2 is SYDVKM. CDR3 length: 19 residues. CDR3 nucleotides: TGTGCCAGCAGTCGAGGGGCGGCAGGCCCGACGGGGCCCAGGGGCGAGCAGTACTTC. Its protein product is CASSRGAAGPTGPRGEQYF. Using reference TRBV28 and TRBJ2-7 for the parts outside the CDR3, the full variable domain is DVKVTQSSRYLVKRTGEKVFLECVQDMDHENMFWYRQDPGLGLRLIYFSYDVKMKEKGDIPEGYSVSREKKERFSLILESASTNQTSMYLCASSRGAAGPTGPRGEQYFGPGTRLTVT.

The chain couples TRBV25-1 to TRBJ2-6; D is unclear. Trimming stripped 5 bases from V and 3 bases from J, with 8 bases between. The CDR3 length is 14 residues. From germline, CDR1 is MGHDK and CDR2 SYGVNS. CDR3: CASSSSGGANVLTF. The CDR3 nucleotides read TGTGCCAGCAGTTCTAGTGGTGGGGCCAACGTCCTGACTTTC.

The V and J genes are TRBV20-1 and TRBJ2-1; tentative D call: TRBD2 (7 bases). Germline V gene data show CDR1 as DFQATT and CDR2 as SNEGSKA (reference sequence). This CDR3 has 15 residues. Trimming pared 3 bases from V and 7 bases from J, leaving 19 bases between. CDR3 in DNA: TGCAGTGCTAGTCAGAGGGGGAGGGCGACGAATGAGCAGTTCTTC. This gives the protein CSASQRGRATNEQFF.

This clone came up once. V is TRBV28 and J is TRBJ1-1; 8 bases fit TRBD1. J gave up 0 bases and V 6 bases, and 3 bases lay outside the gene matches. The CDR3 is made up of 14 amino acids. Germline V gene data show CDR1 as MDHEN and CDR2 as SYDVKM. The CDR3, as DNA: TGTGCCAGCAGATACAGGGGGATGAACACTGAAGCTTTCTTT. Protein sequence: CASRYRGMNTEAFF.

A word on this clone: The sample holds other DNA sequences that translate to the same CDR3. The chain joins TRBV5-1 to TRBJ1-1; possibly TRBD1 for D (6 bases). Trimming removed 3 bases at V and 3 bases at J, with 9 bases between. Germline loops: CDR1 SGHRS, CDR2 YFSETQ. The CDR3 is 13 residues long. CDR3 sequence reads: CASSSQGDTEAFF. The CDR3 bases are TGCGCCAGCAGCTCACAGGGAGACACTGAAGCTTTCTTT.

The chain combines TRBV6-5 with TRBJ2-7; 7 bases agree with TRBD2. The V gene end was trimmed by 6 bases and the J gene end by 3 bases; junction bases not matched to a gene: 11. The CDR3 length is 15 residues. Germline V gene lookup returns CDR1 MNHEY and CDR2 SVGAGI. CDR3 residues: CASRPGAGLSYEQYF. The CDR3 region has the DNA TGTGCCAGCAGGCCGGGAGCGGGACTAAGCTACGAGCAGTACTTC.

The CDR3 spells CAKFSGRELPAIGSPNYNEQFF. The DNA of the CDR3 is TGTGCCAAGTTTAGCGGGAGAGAACTACCGGCAATCGGGAGTCCTAATTACAATGAGCAGTTCTTC. V is TRBV19 and J is TRBJ2-1, with TRBD2 matching 9 bases. This CDR3 region has 22 residues. V was pared by 10 bases and J by 4 bases, with 32 bases of the junction left unmatched. Germline lookup yields CDR1 LNHDA and CDR2 SQIVND (reference sequence).